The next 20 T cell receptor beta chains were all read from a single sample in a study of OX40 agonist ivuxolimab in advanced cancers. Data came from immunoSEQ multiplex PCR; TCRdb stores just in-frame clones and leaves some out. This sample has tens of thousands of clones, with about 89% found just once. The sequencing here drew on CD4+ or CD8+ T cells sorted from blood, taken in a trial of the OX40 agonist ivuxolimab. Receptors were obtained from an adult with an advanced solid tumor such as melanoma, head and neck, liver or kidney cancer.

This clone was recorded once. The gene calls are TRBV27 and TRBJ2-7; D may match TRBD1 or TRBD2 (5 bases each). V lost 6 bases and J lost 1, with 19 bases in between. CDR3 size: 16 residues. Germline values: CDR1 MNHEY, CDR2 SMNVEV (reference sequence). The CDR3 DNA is TGTGCCAGCAGCCCCGGACATAGGGCGGGTTCCTACGAGCAGTACTTC. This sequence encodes CASSPGHRAGSYEQYF.

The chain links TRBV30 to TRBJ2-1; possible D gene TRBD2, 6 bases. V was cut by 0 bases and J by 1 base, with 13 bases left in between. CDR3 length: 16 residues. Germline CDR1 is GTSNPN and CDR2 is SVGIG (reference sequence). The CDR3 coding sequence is TGTGCCTGGAGTGTATACGGGAGAGGTTCCTACAATGAGCAGTTCTTC. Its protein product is CAWSVYGRGSYNEQFF. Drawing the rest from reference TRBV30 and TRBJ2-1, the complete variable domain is SQTIHQWPATLVQPVGSPLSLECTVEGTSNPNLYWYRQAAGRGLQLLFYSVGIGQISSEVPQNLSASRPQDRQFILSSKKLLLSDSGFYLCAWSVYGRGSYNEQFFGPGTRLTVL.

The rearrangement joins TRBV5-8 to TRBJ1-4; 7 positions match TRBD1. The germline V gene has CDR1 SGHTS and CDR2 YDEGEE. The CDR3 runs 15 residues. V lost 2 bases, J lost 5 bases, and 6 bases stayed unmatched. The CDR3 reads CASSFGQAMNEKLFF. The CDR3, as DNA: TGTGCCAGCAGCTTCGGACAGGCGATGAATGAAAAACTGTTTTTT.

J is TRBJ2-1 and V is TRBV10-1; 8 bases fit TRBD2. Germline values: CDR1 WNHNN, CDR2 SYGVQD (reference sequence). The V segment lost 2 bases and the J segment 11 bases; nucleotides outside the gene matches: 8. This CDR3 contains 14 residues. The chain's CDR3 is CASSESGRFHQQFF. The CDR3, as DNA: TGCGCCAGCAGTGAGAGCGGGAGATTCCATCAGCAGTTCTTC.

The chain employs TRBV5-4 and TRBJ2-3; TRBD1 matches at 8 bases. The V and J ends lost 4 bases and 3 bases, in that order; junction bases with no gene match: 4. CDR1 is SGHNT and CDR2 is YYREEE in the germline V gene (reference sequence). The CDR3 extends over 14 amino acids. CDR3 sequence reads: CASSPDRGTDTQYF. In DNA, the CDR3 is TGTGCCAGCAGCCCCGACAGGGGTACAGATACGCAGTATTTT.

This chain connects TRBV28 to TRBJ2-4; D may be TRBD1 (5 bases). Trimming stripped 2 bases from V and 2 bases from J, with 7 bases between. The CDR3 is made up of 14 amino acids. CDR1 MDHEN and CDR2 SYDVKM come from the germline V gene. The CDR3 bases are TGTGCCAGCAGTTTACAGGGAACCAAAAACATTCAGTACTTC. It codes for CASSLQGTKNIQYF.

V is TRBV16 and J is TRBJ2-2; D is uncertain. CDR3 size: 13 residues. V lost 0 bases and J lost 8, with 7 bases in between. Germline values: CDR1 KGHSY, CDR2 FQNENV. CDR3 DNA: TGTGCCAGCAGCCAATCGGACGTGGGGGAGCTGTTTTTT. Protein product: CASSQSDVGELFF.

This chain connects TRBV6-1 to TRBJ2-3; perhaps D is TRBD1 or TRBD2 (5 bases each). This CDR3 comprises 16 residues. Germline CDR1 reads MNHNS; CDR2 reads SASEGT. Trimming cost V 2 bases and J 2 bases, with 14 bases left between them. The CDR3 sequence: CASSELRGRVTDTQYF. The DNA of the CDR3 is TGTGCCAGCAGTGAATTAAGGGGACGGGTCACAGATACGCAGTATTTT.

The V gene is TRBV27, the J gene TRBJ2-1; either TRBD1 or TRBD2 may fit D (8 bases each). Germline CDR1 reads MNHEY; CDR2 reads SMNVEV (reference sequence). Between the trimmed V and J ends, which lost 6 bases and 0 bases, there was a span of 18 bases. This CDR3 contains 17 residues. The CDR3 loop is CASRQGGAGGSYNEQFF. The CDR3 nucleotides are TGTGCCAGCAGACAGGGGGGTGCGGGAGGCTCCTACAATGAGCAGTTCTTC.

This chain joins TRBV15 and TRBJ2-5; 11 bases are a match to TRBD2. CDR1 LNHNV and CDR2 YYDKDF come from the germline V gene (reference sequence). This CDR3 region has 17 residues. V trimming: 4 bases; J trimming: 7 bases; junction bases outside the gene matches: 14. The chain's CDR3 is CATSIRIAGGVEGTQYF. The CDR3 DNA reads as TGTGCCACCAGCATAAGAATAGCGGGGGGGGTCGAAGGGACCCAGTACTTC.

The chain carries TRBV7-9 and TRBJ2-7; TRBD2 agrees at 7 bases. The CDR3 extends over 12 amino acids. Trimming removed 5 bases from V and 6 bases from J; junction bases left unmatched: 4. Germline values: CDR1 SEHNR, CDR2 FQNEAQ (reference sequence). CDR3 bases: TGTGCCAGCAGCCCCTGGACTAGCGAGCAGTACTTC. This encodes CASSPWTSEQYF.

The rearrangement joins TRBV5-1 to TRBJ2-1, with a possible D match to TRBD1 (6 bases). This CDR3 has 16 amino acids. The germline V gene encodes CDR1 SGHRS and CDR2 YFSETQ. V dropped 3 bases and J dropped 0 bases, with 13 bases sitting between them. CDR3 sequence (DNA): TGCGCCAGCAGCTCCGGGACACTGAGCTCCTACAATGAGCAGTTCTTC. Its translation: CASSSGTLSSYNEQFF.

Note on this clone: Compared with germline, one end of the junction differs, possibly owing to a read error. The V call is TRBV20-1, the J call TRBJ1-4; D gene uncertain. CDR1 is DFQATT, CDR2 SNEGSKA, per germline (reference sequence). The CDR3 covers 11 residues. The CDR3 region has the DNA TGCAGTGCTAGGGAGACGGATATTCCTAAATTT. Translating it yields CSARETDIPKF.

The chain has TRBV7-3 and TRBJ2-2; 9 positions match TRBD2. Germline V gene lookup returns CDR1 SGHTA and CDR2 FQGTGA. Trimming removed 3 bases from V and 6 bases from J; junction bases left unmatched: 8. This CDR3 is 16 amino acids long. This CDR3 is CASSLPTAGGSGELFF. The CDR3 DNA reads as TGTGCCAGCAGCTTGCCTACTGCGGGAGGGTCCGGGGAGCTGTTTTTT.

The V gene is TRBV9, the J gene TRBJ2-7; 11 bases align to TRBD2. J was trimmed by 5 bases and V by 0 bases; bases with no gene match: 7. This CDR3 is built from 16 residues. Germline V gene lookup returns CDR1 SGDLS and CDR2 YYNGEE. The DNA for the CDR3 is TGTGCCAGCAGCGTAGGTAGCGGGAGGGCCACTAACGAGCAGTACTTC. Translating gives CASSVGSGRATNEQYF.

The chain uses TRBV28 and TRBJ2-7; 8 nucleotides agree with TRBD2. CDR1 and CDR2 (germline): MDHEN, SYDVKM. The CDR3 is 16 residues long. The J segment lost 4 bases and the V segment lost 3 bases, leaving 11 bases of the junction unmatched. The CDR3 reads CASSLAGGSIGYEQYF. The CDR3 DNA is TGTGCCAGCAGTTTGGCGGGAGGTAGCATCGGTTACGAGCAGTACTTC.

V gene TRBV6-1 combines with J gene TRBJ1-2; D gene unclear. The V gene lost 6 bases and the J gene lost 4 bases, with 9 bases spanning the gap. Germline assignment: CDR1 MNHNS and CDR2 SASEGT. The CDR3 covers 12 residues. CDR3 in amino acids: CASRSRFYGYTF. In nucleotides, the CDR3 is TGTGCCAGCAGGAGCCGGTTCTATGGCTACACCTTC.

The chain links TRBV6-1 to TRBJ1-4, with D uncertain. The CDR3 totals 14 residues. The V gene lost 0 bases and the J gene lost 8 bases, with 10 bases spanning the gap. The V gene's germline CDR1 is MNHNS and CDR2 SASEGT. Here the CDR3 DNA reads TGTGCCAGCAGTGAAGCGGGAGGGCGGGAAAAACTGTTTTTT. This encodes CASSEAGGREKLFF.

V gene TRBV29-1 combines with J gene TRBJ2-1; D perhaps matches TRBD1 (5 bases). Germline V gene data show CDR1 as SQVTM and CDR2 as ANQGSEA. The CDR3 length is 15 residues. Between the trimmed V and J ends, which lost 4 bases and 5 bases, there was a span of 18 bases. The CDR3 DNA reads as TGCAGCGTTGTAGGTCAACAAGGGGCGGACAATGAGCAGTTCTTC. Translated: CSVVGQQGADNEQFF.

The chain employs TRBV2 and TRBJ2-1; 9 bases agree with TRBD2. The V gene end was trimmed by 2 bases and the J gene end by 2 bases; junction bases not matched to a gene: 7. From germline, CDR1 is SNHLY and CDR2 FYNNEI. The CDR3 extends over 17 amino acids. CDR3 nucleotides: TGTGCCAGCAGTGAACCGCAGACTAGCGGTACCTACAATGAGCAGTTCTTC. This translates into CASSEPQTSGTYNEQFF.